Listed below are T cell receptor beta chains from one sample, sequenced in a study of CD8 T cells in ankylosing spondylitis. A single record per CDR3 protein comes from TCRdb applying MiXCR to the 5' RACE reads. Found here are about 340,000 distinct CDR3 sequences, approximately 20% of them singletons; the top ten hold around 14%. What was sequenced was blood, either unsorted or a sorted T cell fraction (not recorded which). These receptors were taken from a male donor with ankylosing spondylitis or in good health (not recorded which). Both conserved end residues are part of each CDR3. Fields, in order: D gene, J gene, V gene, clone size, CDR3 protein, CDR3 DNA. D genes are given only for firm matches. The size entry is marked missing in some rows and otherwise reads once, few, many or a size class.

>TRBD1|TRBJ2-1|TRBV5-6|few
CASSLADRGSNNEQFF
TGTGCCAGCAGCTTGGCCGACAGGGGATCGAACAATGAGCAGTTCTTC
>.|TRBJ1-3|TRBV12-3/TRBV12-4|few
CASSGIRGSGNTIYF
TGTGCCAGCAGTGGAATTAGGGGTAGCGGAAACACCATATATTTT
>TRBD1|TRBJ1-1|TRBV6-1|.
CASRADRVNTEAFF
TGTGCCAGCAGGGCGGACAGGGTGAACACTGAAGCTTTCTTT
>.|TRBJ2-3|TRBV27|.
CASSFTWAVSTDTQYF
TGTGCCAGCAGTTTTACGTGGGCAGTCTCCACAGATACGCAGTATTTT
>TRBD2|TRBJ2-3|TRBV12-3/TRBV12-4|few
CASSKSGGLTDTQYF
TGTGCCAGCAGCAAAAGCGGGGGTCTCACAGATACGCAGTATTTT
>.|TRBJ2-1|TRBV9|few
CASSVAGQSYNEQFF
TGTGCCAGCAGCGTAGCAGGACAAAGCTACAATGAGCAGTTCTTC
>.|TRBJ2-1|TRBV29-1|many
CSVEDHHGDNEQFF
TGCAGCGTTGAAGATCATCACGGTGACAATGAGCAGTTCTTC
>TRBD1|TRBJ1-1|TRBV5-4|few
CASSSGQGHTEAFF
TGTGCCAGCAGCTCCGGACAGGGACACACTGAAGCTTTCTTT
>.|TRBJ2-5|TRBV20-1|.
CSAMLPEETQYF
TGCAGTGCTATGCTACCCGAGGAGACCCAGTACTTC
>.|TRBJ2-2|TRBV21-1|.
CASSKAGAPGELFF
TGTGCCAGCAGCAAAGCAGGAGCACCCGGGGAGCTGTTTTTT
>TRBD2|TRBJ2-1|TRBV7-9|.
CASSRRLAGENEQFF
TGTGCCAGCAGCCGGAGACTAGCGGGGGAAAATGAGCAGTTCTTC
>TRBD2|TRBJ2-5|TRBV25-1|.
CASSEPGGAAGTQYF
TGTGCCAGCAGTGAACCCGGGGGGGCTGCGGGGACCCAGTACTTC
>.|TRBJ1-1|TRBV12-3/TRBV12-4|.
CASSLSPPAIMNTEAFF
TGTGCCAGCAGTTTATCCCCGCCAGCGATTATGAACACTGAAGCTTTCTTT
>.|TRBJ2-7|TRBV29-1|few
CSVEAGTETYEQYF
TGCAGCGTTGAAGCTGGGACGGAGACCTACGAGCAGTACTTC